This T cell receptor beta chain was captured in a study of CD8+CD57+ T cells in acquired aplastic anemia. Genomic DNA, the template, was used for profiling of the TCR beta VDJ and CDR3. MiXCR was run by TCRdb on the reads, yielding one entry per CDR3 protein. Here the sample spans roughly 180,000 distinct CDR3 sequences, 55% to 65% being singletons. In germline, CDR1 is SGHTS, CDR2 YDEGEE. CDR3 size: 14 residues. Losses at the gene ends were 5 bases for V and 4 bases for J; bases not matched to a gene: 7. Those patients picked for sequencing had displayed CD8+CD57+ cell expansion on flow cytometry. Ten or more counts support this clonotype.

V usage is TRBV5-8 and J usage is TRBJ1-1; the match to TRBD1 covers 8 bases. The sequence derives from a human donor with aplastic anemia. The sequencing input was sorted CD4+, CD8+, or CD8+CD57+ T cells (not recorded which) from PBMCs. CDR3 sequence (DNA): TGTGCCAGCAGATGGGGCAGGGGGCTCACTGAAGCTTTCTTT. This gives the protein CASRWGRGLTEAFF.